The rows below give T cell receptor beta chains drawn from one sample of a study of cytomegalovirus exposure and HLA in healthy donors. Here immunoSEQ multiplex PCR was the method, and the copy in TCRdb shows in-frame clones only, minus some. This sample has about 190,000 clones; around 84% occur once, and the top ten carry about 1.8%. Sequencing input: PBMCs. These receptors came from a woman aged 18-35 years in good health and CMV-seronegative. The conserved cysteine and the conserved F or W are not part of the CDR3 here.

>TRBV5-6|TRBJ1-5|14
ASSLGAGWSNQPQH
>TRBV4-3|TRBJ2-1|13
ASSQDGGSYNEQF
>TRBV19|TRBJ2-3|18
ASTAPRRGLAGVRTDTQY
>TRBV28|TRBJ1-4|12
ASSLGSLNEKLF
>TRBV18|TRBJ2-7|13
ASSPGQGPSYEQY
>TRBV28|TRBJ2-6|13
ASSFTGAGANVLT
>TRBV2|TRBJ1-1|11
ASRDIPGTQAF
>TRBV7-9|TRBJ1-5|13
ASSLGEGIRQPQH
>TRBV18|TRBJ1-5|14
ASSPPGSGSNQPQH
>TRBV19|TRBJ1-2|11
ASIGDRGYGYT
>TRBV4-3|TRBJ1-1|14
ASSQDPDISGTEAF
>TRBV2|TRBJ2-1|16
ASSEGLAGGIGYNEQF
>TRBV18|TRBJ2-2|14
ASSPGTSGNTGELF
>TRBV28|TRBJ1-1|14
ASSRGTAGGDTEAF
>TRBV4-1|TRBJ2-7|18
ASSQYSGLAGVRSSYEQY
>TRBV7-9|TRBJ2-2|15
ASSLAWKGANAGELF
>TRBV4-1|TRBJ2-5|14
TSSQEAGGAQETQY
>TRBV5-8|TRBJ2-2|11
ASSLQGIGELF
>TRBV18|TRBJ1-4|10
ASSPDREKLF
>TRBV7-9|TRBJ2-1|11
ASSWAPDNEQF
>TRBV11-2|TRBJ2-7|12
ASSFARGAYEQY
>TRBV7-9|TRBJ1-2|12
ASSLGQGAYGYT
>TRBV5-1|TRBJ1-3|13
ASSPEGASGNTIY
>TRBV7-9|TRBJ2-3|14
ASSIPGLAATDTQY
>TRBV30|TRBJ2-3|14
AYNPSGTASTDTQY
>TRBV7-2|TRBJ2-7|12
ASSLAGGTYEQY
>TRBV7-9|TRBJ2-1|15
ASSLIRGPTSYNEQF
>TRBV2|TRBJ2-3|13
ASSDRTGGADTQY